The next 30 T cell receptor beta chains were all read from a single sample in a study of T cells after posttransplantation cyclophosphamide (dated by TCRdb to about 2016). The library was produced with the immunoSEQ multiplex PCR assay. The table was pulled from immuneACCESS by TCRdb, which kept in-frame rearrangements only. Such tables lose some clones; where checked, under half of the loss comes from unresolved V genes, and the rest has no known cause. This sample gives some 64,000 clones in total; just under 95% of them show up just once. The ten largest account for roughly 3% of the sample. The sequenced sample consisted of PBMCs. These receptors all come from a woman aged 25 to 39 in good health and a related stem cell transplant donor.

The CDR3 loop is CASSTSGGAAGELFF. The CDR3 DNA is TGTGCCAGCAGTACTAGCGGGGGGGCCGCCGGGGAGCTGTTTTTT. The chain has TRBV28 and TRBJ2-2, with 13 bases aligning to TRBD2. The germline CDR1 and CDR2 sequences are MDHEN and SYDVKM. Trimming at V came to 5 bases and at J to 6 bases, leaving 3 bases not matched to a gene. CDR3 length equals 15 residues. The whole variable domain, filled in from reference TRBV28 and TRBJ2-2, reads DVKVTQSSRYLVKRTGEKVFLECVQDMDHENMFWYRQDPGLGLRLIYFSYDVKMKEKGDIPEGYSVSREKKERFSLILESASTNQTSMYLCASSTSGGAAGELFFGEGSRLTVL.

This chain uses TRBV30 with TRBJ1-2, with D possibly TRBD1 on 5 matching bases. In germline, CDR1 is GTSNPN, CDR2 SVGIG (reference sequence). The CDR3 length is 13 residues. V shed 2 bases and J shed 4 bases, with 11 bases lying between them. CDR3 nucleotide sequence: TGTGCCTGGAGTCCAGGGTACAGCTATGGCTACACCTTC. Residues: CAWSPGYSYGYTF.

The chain recombines TRBV19 with TRBJ2-3; D is undetermined. V was clipped by 3 bases and J by 1 base, with 5 bases between them. Germline CDR1 LNHDA, CDR2 SQIVND (reference sequence). This CDR3 comprises 13 residues. The CDR3 here is CASSITRTDTQYF. In DNA form, the CDR3 reads TGTGCCAGTAGTATTACCCGCACAGATACGCAGTATTTT.

J is TRBJ1-1 and V is TRBV19; D is ambiguous. V lost 1 base, J lost 1 base, and 13 bases lay in between. CDR1 and CDR2 from the germline V gene are LNHDA and SQIVND (reference sequence). The CDR3 is made up of 16 amino acids. CDR3 region: CASSIVWPPRNTEAFF. CDR3 in DNA: TGTGCCAGTAGTATAGTCTGGCCCCCAAGGAACACTGAAGCTTTCTTT.

J is TRBJ1-1 and V is TRBV4-1, with D maybe TRBD1 (6 bases). CDR1 and CDR2 from the germline V gene are MGHRA and YSYEKL. The CDR3 loop spans 15 amino acids. Trimming shortened V by 6 bases and J by 1 base, and 15 bases separated the two germline ends. CDR3 amino acids: CASRNAGTRNTEAFF. Here the CDR3 DNA reads TGCGCCAGCAGAAACGCCGGGACAAGGAACACTGAAGCTTTCTTT.

V gene TRBV9 combines with J gene TRBJ2-5; D is possibly TRBD2 (7 bases). V lost 0 bases and J lost 2, with 14 bases in between. Germline lookup yields CDR1 SGDLS and CDR2 YYNGEE. CDR3 length equals 16 residues. The CDR3 is CASSVEGGGTQETQYF. The DNA for the CDR3 is TGTGCCAGCAGCGTAGAGGGGGGGGGCACTCAAGAGACCCAGTACTTC.

V gene TRBV5-3 combines with J gene TRBJ1-1; tentative D call: TRBD1 (6 bases). TRBV5-3 is an ORF, and what it does is uncertain. V lost 2 bases and J 1 base, leaving 15 bases between the germline ends. The CDR3 totals 16 residues. The CDR3 sequence: CARSLGGKEGNTEAFF. In DNA, the CDR3 is TGTGCCAGAAGCTTAGGGGGGAAGGAGGGGAACACTGAAGCTTTCTTT.

The chain uses TRBV4-3 and TRBJ2-5; D not certain. The germline V gene encodes CDR1 LGHNA and CDR2 YSLEER. The CDR3 is 13 residues long. The V end was cut by 4 bases, the J end by 2 bases, with 8 bases between. The CDR3 region is CASSLWGQETQYF. The CDR3 region has the DNA TGCGCCAGCAGCCTCTGGGGACAAGAGACCCAGTACTTC.

The chain joins TRBV7-8 to TRBJ1-1, with a tentative D call TRBD1 (5 bases). Germline loops: CDR1 SGHVS, CDR2 FQNEAQ. CDR3 length equals 15 residues. V was trimmed by 3 bases and J by 3 bases, leaving 14 bases between them. The CDR3 loop reads CASSLGITGHTEAFF. CDR3 coding DNA: TGTGCCAGCAGCTTGGGAATAACGGGACACACTGAAGCTTTCTTT.

This chain links TRBV7-2 with TRBJ2-3; D may be TRBD2 (5 bases). V gave up 1 base and J gave up 6 bases, with 14 bases separating them. The CDR3 runs 15 residues. The germline gives CDR1 SGHTA, CDR2 FQGNSA. The CDR3 coding sequence is TGTGCCAGCAGCTTAGACGGGTATGGGAGTGATACGCAGTATTTT. This sequence encodes CASSLDGYGSDTQYF.

This rearrangement joins TRBV12-5 to TRBJ1-3; D is unclear. V was clipped by 2 bases and J by 5 bases, with 13 bases between them. This CDR3 contains 15 residues. From germline, CDR1 is LGHNT and CDR2 FRNRAP. Here the CDR3 DNA reads TGTGCTAGTGGTTTGCACGCCGGAGGGAGAAACACCATATATTTT. Its translation: CASGLHAGGRNTIYF.

The V call is TRBV5-1, the J call TRBJ1-3; D uncertain. The CDR3 totals 13 residues. The V end was cut by 5 bases, the J end by 2 bases, with 8 bases between. Germline V gene lookup returns CDR1 SGHRS and CDR2 YFSETQ. CDR3 in amino acids: CASRSATGNTIYF. CDR3 coding DNA: TGCGCCAGCAGGTCTGCTACTGGAAACACCATATATTTT.

The count of this clone is one. The CDR3 region has the DNA TGCGCCAGCAGCCGAGGACTAGCGGGGGGACCTAGCTCCTACAATGAGCAGTTCTTC. Translated, it gives CASSRGLAGGPSSYNEQFF. The V and J genes are TRBV5-1 and TRBJ2-1; 14 bases are shared with TRBD2. The CDR3 consists of 19 residues. J gave up 0 bases and V 4 bases, and 9 bases lay outside the gene matches. CDR1 is SGHRS, CDR2 YFSETQ, per germline.

The rearrangement joins TRBV27 to TRBJ2-7; a weak D match, TRBD1 (6 bases). The germline gives CDR1 MNHEY, CDR2 SMNVEV (reference sequence). The germline V and J ends were trimmed by 5 bases and 5 bases, with 16 bases remaining between them. CDR3 length equals 14 residues. The CDR3 sequence: CASSINRDAHEQYF. The CDR3 DNA sequence: TGTGCCAGCAGTATAAACAGGGATGCTCACGAGCAGTACTTC.

The gene calls are TRBV4-3 and TRBJ1-3; D remains ambiguous. Germline V lookup: CDR1 LGHNA, CDR2 YSLEER. Trimming pared 3 bases from V and 0 bases from J, leaving 9 bases between. This CDR3 contains 15 residues. CDR3 nucleotides: TGCGCCAGCAGCCAGGAAGGAGTCTCTGGAAACACCATATATTTT. Its protein product is CASSQEGVSGNTIYF.

The chain is built from TRBV28 and TRBJ2-7, with 9 bases identical to TRBD1. CDR3 length: 16 amino acids. V shed 3 bases, J shed 5 bases, and the junction held 11 bases outside the gene matches. Germline assignment: CDR1 MDHEN and CDR2 SYDVKM. The DNA for the CDR3 is TGTGCCAGCAGTTTGCTCCCGGGACAGGGATCCAACGAGCAGTACTTC. Protein: CASSLLPGQGSNEQYF. Full variable domain (remainder filled in from reference TRBV28 and TRBJ2-7): DVKVTQSSRYLVKRTGEKVFLECVQDMDHENMFWYRQDPGLGLRLIYFSYDVKMKEKGDIPEGYSVSREKKERFSLILESASTNQTSMYLCASSLLPGQGSNEQYFGPGTRLTVT.

To note about this clone: Other DNA variants within this sample encode the same CDR3. The chain recombines TRBV7-2 with TRBJ2-7; D is unclear. This CDR3 spans 13 amino acids. Between the trimmed V and J ends, which lost 0 bases and 4 bases, there was a span of 7 bases. Per germline, CDR1 SGHTA and CDR2 FQGNSA. The CDR3 DNA reads as TGTGCCAGCAGCTTAGCCCGAGGATACGAGCAGTACTTC. Its translation is CASSLARGYEQYF.

V and J are TRBV28 and TRBJ2-7; maybe TRBD1 (6 bases). The CDR3 sequence is 14 residues long. CDR1 is MDHEN and CDR2 is SYDVKM in the germline V gene. Trimming cost V 3 bases and J 3 bases, with 12 bases left between them. CDR3: CASSFMLGGYEQYF. The CDR3 DNA reads TGTGCCAGCAGTTTTATGTTAGGGGGCTACGAGCAGTACTTC.

The chain carries TRBV4-2 and TRBJ1-3; D ambiguous. V lost 1 base and J 0 bases, leaving 10 bases between the germline ends. This CDR3 is built from 16 residues. Germline assignment: CDR1 LGHNA and CDR2 YNFKEQ. The CDR3 loop reads CASSQVGRNSGNTIYF. For the CDR3, the DNA is TGTGCCAGCAGCCAAGTTGGGCGGAACTCTGGAAACACCATATATTTT.

The genes are TRBV5-4 and TRBJ2-7, with 12 nucleotides matching TRBD2. The CDR3 has 15 residues. CDR1 and CDR2 (germline): SGHNT, YYREEE (reference sequence). V gave up 4 bases and J gave up 3 bases; unmatched junction bases: 5. CDR3 region: CASSHGLAGNYEQYF. CDR3 coding DNA: TGTGCCAGCAGCCACGGACTAGCGGGGAACTACGAGCAGTACTTC.

This clone was recorded once. V gene TRBV9 combines with J gene TRBJ2-2; TRBD2 agrees at 10 bases. The V segment lost 3 bases and the J segment 2 bases; nucleotides outside the gene matches: 7. CDR1 is SGDLS, CDR2 YYNGEE, per germline. The CDR3 runs 17 residues. CDR3: CASSGASGGLNTGELFF. CDR3 nucleotides: TGTGCCAGCAGCGGCGCTAGCGGGGGCCTCAACACCGGGGAGCTGTTTTTT.

This chain links TRBV7-9 with TRBJ2-1, with D perhaps assigned TRBD1 or TRBD2 (5 bases each). The V end was cut by 5 bases, the J end by 5 bases, with 16 bases between. Germline V gene lookup returns CDR1 SEHNR and CDR2 FQNEAQ (reference sequence). CDR3 size: 15 residues. CDR3 sequence reads: CASSNPTRGHNEQFF. The CDR3 nucleotides are TGTGCCAGCAGCAACCCCACTAGGGGACACAATGAGCAGTTCTTC.

This clone was counted a single time. The chain carries TRBV7-9 and TRBJ2-3, with 7 bases that match TRBD1. Germline V lookup: CDR1 SEHNR, CDR2 FQNEAQ (reference sequence). The CDR3 is 16 amino acids. V shed 8 bases and J 1 base; nucleotides not matched to a gene: 12. CDR3 in DNA: TGTGCCAGCCGAGCTTTCCTCGGACAGGGCACAGATACGCAGTATTTT. It specifies CASRAFLGQGTDTQYF. The whole variable domain, filled in from reference TRBV7-9 and TRBJ2-3, reads DTGVSQNPRHKITKRGQNVTFRCDPISEHNRLYWYRQTLGQGPEFLTYFQNEAQLEKSRLLSDRFSAERPKGSFSTLEIQRTEQGDSAMYLCASRAFLGQGTDTQYFGPGTRLTVL.

The chain recombines TRBV4-1 with TRBJ1-3, with D perhaps TRBD1 (5 bases). The CDR3 runs 14 residues. Germline V lookup: CDR1 MGHRA, CDR2 YSYEKL. The V gene lost 5 bases and the J gene lost 4 bases, with 12 bases spanning the gap. In DNA, the CDR3 is TGCGCCAGCAGCGGACGGGGGGTCGGAAACACCATATATTTT. Residues: CASSGRGVGNTIYF.

The chain combines TRBV6-6 with TRBJ2-1, with 7 bases fitting TRBD1. V trimming: 8 bases; J trimming: 4 bases; junction bases outside the gene matches: 8. CDR3 length: 14 amino acids. Germline CDR1 MNHNY, CDR2 SVGAGI (reference sequence). CDR3 amino acids: CASGQGQLYNEQFF. The CDR3 DNA sequence: TGTGCCAGCGGCCAGGGACAGCTATACAATGAGCAGTTCTTC.

The chain combines TRBV7-9 with TRBJ1-4; 7 nucleotides match TRBD1. The CDR3 covers 15 residues. Germline lookup yields CDR1 SEHNR and CDR2 FQNEAQ (reference sequence). With V trimmed by 5 bases and J by 6 bases, 9 bases remained unmatched. The CDR3: CASSPRGQGDEKLFF. In nucleotides, the CDR3 is TGTGCCAGCAGCCCAAGGGGGCAGGGTGATGAAAAACTGTTTTTT.

This clone has a single count. The gene calls are TRBV29-1 and TRBJ1-2, with D hard to call. Germline CDR1 SQVTM, CDR2 ANQGSEA. V shed 5 bases and J shed 2 bases, with 12 bases lying between them. This CDR3 spans 13 amino acids. CDR3 coding DNA: TGCAGCGTTACTGGCAGGCTGAACTATGGCTACACCTTC. Protein sequence: CSVTGRLNYGYTF.

The chain has TRBV29-1 and TRBJ1-3; TRBD1 matches at 10 bases. CDR3 size: 13 residues. V trimming: 7 bases; J trimming: 3 bases; junction bases outside the gene matches: 3. Germline V gives CDR1 SQVTM, CDR2 ANQGSEA. The CDR3 spells CSGGQGFGNTIYF. The CDR3, as DNA: TGCAGCGGGGGACAGGGGTTTGGAAACACCATATATTTT.

The chain links TRBV4-1 to TRBJ2-1; 10 nucleotides match TRBD2. With 0 bases clipped from V and 6 bases from J, the junction kept 14 bases outside the gene matches. The CDR3 contains 19 residues. Germline V gene lookup returns CDR1 MGHRA and CDR2 YSYEKL. The CDR3 bases are TGCGCCAGCAGCCAAGATGACGAGGCCCGACTAGCGGGCGGCAATGAGCAGTTCTTC. Its protein product is CASSQDDEARLAGGNEQFF.

V and J are TRBV11-3 and TRBJ2-5; D is unresolved. The CDR3 spans 14 residues. The germline CDR1 and CDR2 sequences are SGHNT and YENEEA. V lost 3 bases and J 5 bases, leaving 13 bases between the germline ends. The CDR3 loop is CASSFKRVSETQYF. Here the CDR3 DNA reads TGTGCCAGCAGCTTCAAAAGGGTGTCGGAGACCCAGTACTTC.